This TCR beta chain was obtained from a study of blood T cells in healthy people across ages. General observations from the study: Roughly linearly, TCR beta diversity per million T cells fell as age increased. There was no known CMV status for donors, so expanded clonotype changes were possibly confounded.

Primed by a sample-barcoded 5' primer and a J-beta primer mix, a second PCR proceeded for roughly 7 to 11 cycles. TCRdb re-analysed the 5' RACE reads in MiXCR, keeping a single row per CDR3 protein. In the table there are 800,000 to 950,000 distinct CDR3 sequences, 25% to 30% of which are singletons. This clonotype was found many times. What it binds is unknown. The germline V and J ends were trimmed by 0 bases and 0 bases, with 18 bases remaining between them. This CDR3 is 20 amino acids long. Germline CDR1 reads SGHTA; CDR2 reads FQGTGA. These same records also appear under a second study, on T cells of mothers and their children. This second report adds: Every mother supplied over 8 million TCR beta CDR3 reads and every child around 3 million.

This rearrangement joins TRBV7-3 to TRBJ2-6; D is undetermined. This receptor was identified in a woman aged 40-49 years in good health. Sequencing was performed on blood. CDR3 DNA: TGTGCCAGCAGCTTAACGTCCCTAACAGCCTACTACTCTGGGGCCAACGTCCTGACTTTC. As protein: CASSLTSLTAYYSGANVLTF.